This T cell receptor beta chain appears in the sequencing data of a study of ipilimumab plus nivolumab after autologous stem cell transplantation. Study overall: Median doses per patient: roughly 5 ipilimumab, about eight nivolumab. Study-wide findings and caveats: Authors suggest TCR repertoire, Treg phenotype and gut microbiota support further study.

Sequenced by immunoSEQ multiplex PCR; TCRdb stores in-frame clones only, minus some. The data show about 25,000 clones, 86% seen once. Worth noting for this clone: Its antigen remains unknown.

Checkpoint therapy with ipilimumab 1 mg/kg began 14 to 28 days after transplant. Through week 26, nivolumab 3 mg/kg IV was given weeks 1, 4, 7, 10, then biweekly. Sequenced material: PBMCs, taken in a trial of ipilimumab plus nivolumab as post-transplant consolidation. The sequence derives from a male donor with diffuse large B-cell lymphoma.

The CDR3 DNA is TGCGCCAGCAGCGCCACGCAGGGGGGGAACACTGAAGCTTTCTTT. This sequence encodes CASSATQGGNTEAFF. This rearrangement joins TRBV5-1 to TRBJ1-1, with 7 bases fitting TRBD1. After removal of 4 bases from V and 1 base from J, the junction contained 7 bases not matched to a gene. The CDR3 has 15 amino acids. Germline V CDR1 and CDR2: SGHRS, YFSETQ.